Each of the 26 T cell receptor beta chains below was sequenced from the same sample in a study of T cells in Graves' hyperthyroidism and ophthalmopathy. Amplification targeted TCR beta CDR3 regions from RNA transcripts. First-round RT-PCR with HTBI primers amplified the TCR CDR3 region. TCRdb reprocessed the multiplex PCR reads with MiXCR, giving one entry per CDR3 protein. The sample carries roughly 650,000 distinct CDR3 sequences, around 16% recorded once. Sequencing used blood. These receptor sequences come from a woman between 35 and 50 years old with Graves' ophthalmopathy.

Notes on this clonotype: A read error is possible here, since a much larger clone lies one base away. CDR3 amino acids: CASSESLAGRGDTQYF. CDR3 in DNA: TGTGCCAGCAGTGAATCACTAGCGGGGCGTGGAGATACGCAGTATTTT. The rearrangement links TRBV6-1 to TRBJ2-3; 10 nucleotides align to TRBD2. The CDR3 runs to 16 residues. Losses at the gene ends were 2 bases for V and 5 bases for J; bases not matched to a gene: 7. The germline CDR1 and CDR2 sequences are MNHNS and SASEGT.

This clonotype was seen repeatedly, ten times or more. In nucleotides, the CDR3 is TGTGCTAGTGCCCAGGGCCCGCGGGCAGATACGCAGTATTTT. Protein sequence: CASAQGPRADTQYF. This sequence joins TRBV12-5 and TRBJ2-3; D assignment may be TRBD1 or TRBD2 (5 bases each). This CDR3 has 14 amino acids. Per the germline V gene, CDR1 is LGHNT and CDR2 is FRNRAP. The V and J ends lost 7 bases and 4 bases respectively, with 15 bases between them. Complete variable domain (other parts from reference TRBV12-5 and TRBJ2-3): DARVTQTPRHKVTEMGQEVTMRCQPILGHNTVFWYRQTMMQGLELLAYFRNRAPLDDSGMPKDRFSAEMPDATLATLKIQPSEPRDSAVYFCASAQGPRADTQYFGPGTRLTVL.

The chain joins TRBV7-8 to TRBJ1-2; 7 bases match TRBD1. Trimming cost V 1 base and J 8 bases; bases outside gene matches: 10. This CDR3 has 15 residues. From germline, CDR1 is SGHVS and CDR2 FQNEAQ. The chain's CDR3 is CASSLDGQEVHGYTF. CDR3 nucleotides: TGTGCCAGCAGCTTAGACGGACAGGAAGTTCACGGCTACACCTTC.

Only a few counts were recorded for this clonotype. The rearrangement uses TRBV12-3 or TRBV12-4 and TRBJ2-5; no reliable D call. The CDR3 is 14 amino acids. V dropped 3 bases and J dropped 5 bases, with 13 bases sitting between them. The CDR3 DNA sequence: TGTGCCAGCAGTTTTAGTCTGTCCTCTGAGACCCAGTACTTC. This translates into CASSFSLSSETQYF.

This clonotype turned up a few times. The gene calls are TRBV20-1 and TRBJ1-1, with no clear D. V lost 0 bases and J 1 base, leaving 9 bases between the germline ends. This CDR3 is 14 amino acids long. From germline, CDR1 is DFQATT and CDR2 SNEGSKA (reference sequence). For the CDR3, the DNA is TGCAGTGCTAGAGATTTTCCGAGGAACACTGAAGCTTTCTTT. Translated, it gives CSARDFPRNTEAFF.

This clonotype has more than one count but fewer than ten. V gene TRBV6-1 combines with J gene TRBJ2-5, with D unclear. The V gene lost 6 bases and the J gene lost 2 bases, with 10 bases spanning the gap. Germline V CDR1 and CDR2: MNHNS, SASEGT. This CDR3 is 13 amino acids long. The CDR3 DNA follows: TGTGCCAGCAGGGTTCCAGAACAAGAGACCCAGTACTTC. This encodes CASRVPEQETQYF.

This clonotype occurred a few times. This chain connects TRBV29-1 to TRBJ2-5; no reliable D call. Germline assignment: CDR1 SQVTM and CDR2 ANQGSEA. Trimming removed 4 bases from V and 3 bases from J, with 3 bases in between. The CDR3 has 10 residues. The CDR3 loop reads CSVVEETQYF. As DNA, the CDR3 is TGCAGCGTTGTGGAAGAGACCCAGTACTTC.

The rearrangement joins TRBV7-2 to TRBJ2-3, with TRBD2 matching over 8 bases. V dropped 4 bases and J dropped 0; count of bases not matched to a gene: 3. The CDR3 consists of 15 residues. Germline CDR1 SGHTA, CDR2 FQGNSA. CDR3 nucleotide sequence: TGTGCCAGCAGCTGGAGCGGGGGTAGCACAGATACGCAGTATTTT. It translates to CASSWSGGSTDTQYF. Variable domain in full (rest from reference TRBV7-2 and TRBJ2-3): GAGVSQSPSNKVTEKGKDVELRCDPISGHTALYWYRQSLGQGLEFLIYFQGNSAPDKSGLPSDRFSAERTGGSVSTLTIQRTQQEDSAVYLCASSWSGGSTDTQYFGPGTRLTVL.

The chain links TRBV9 to TRBJ2-5, with a tentative D call TRBD2 (6 bases). The CDR3 runs 16 residues. Germline V CDR1 and CDR2: SGDLS, YYNGEE. V was pared by 0 bases and J by 5 bases, with 17 bases between. The CDR3, as DNA: TGTGCCAGCAGCGTAGGCCACGGAGGGCCCTCTGAGACCCAGTACTTC. Its translation is CASSVGHGGPSETQYF.

The gene calls are TRBV6-2 or TRBV6-3 and TRBJ1-5; D is perhaps TRBD1 (5 bases). Germline CDR1 is MNHEY and CDR2 is SVGEGT. The CDR3 is made up of 14 amino acids. Trimming stripped 2 bases from V and 7 bases from J, with 12 bases between. The CDR3 loop reads CASSYALGPQPQHF. The CDR3 nucleotides read TGTGCCAGCAGTTACGCTCTGGGGCCGCAGCCCCAGCATTTT.

Many counts were recorded for this clonotype. V usage is TRBV6-1 and J usage is TRBJ2-2, with 11 nucleotides matching TRBD2. The V gene end was trimmed by 8 bases and the J gene end by 5 bases; junction bases not matched to a gene: 13. The CDR3 has 17 amino acids. Germline assignment: CDR1 MNHNS and CDR2 SASEGT. CDR3 nucleotides: TGTGCCAGCCACCTTAGCGGGAGGGCCGGGAATACCGGGGAGCTGTTTTTT. Translating it yields CASHLSGRAGNTGELFF.

This clonotype occurred a few times. V and J are TRBV12-3 or TRBV12-4 and TRBJ2-1, with 11 bases identical to TRBD2. The CDR3 runs 16 residues. With V trimmed by 1 base and J by 6 bases, 5 bases remained unmatched. CDR3 DNA sequence: TGTGCCAGCAGTTTAGAAGTAGCGGGAGGGCCCAATGAGCAGTTCTTC. Residues: CASSLEVAGGPNEQFF.

The V and J genes are TRBV20-1 and TRBJ2-3; 8 nucleotides line up with TRBD2. Germline V CDR1 and CDR2: DFQATT, SNEGSKA (reference sequence). V lost 6 bases to trimming and J lost 3 bases; unmatched junction nucleotides: 11. The CDR3 has 15 amino acids. The CDR3 DNA reads TGCAGTGCAACCCGGGGGGGGGGCCCGACAGATACGCAGTATTTT. Its protein product is CSATRGGGPTDTQYF.

This clonotype was seen more than once but under ten times. The chain carries TRBV6-1 and TRBJ1-2; 7 nucleotides line up with TRBD1. The germline CDR1 and CDR2 sequences are MNHNS and SASEGT. The CDR3 has 14 amino acids. V shed 9 bases, J shed 2 bases, and the junction held 9 bases outside the gene matches. The CDR3 loop reads CASCRDSGNYGYTF. CDR3 DNA: TGTGCCAGTTGCCGGGACAGTGGGAACTATGGCTACACCTTC.

The sample holds many counts of this clonotype. This CDR3 is CAISGGTQETQYF. In DNA, the CDR3 is TGTGCCATCAGTGGGGGGACCCAAGAGACCCAGTACTTC. V usage is TRBV10-3 and J usage is TRBJ2-5; D tentatively fits TRBD1 or TRBD2 (5 bases each). Between the trimmed V and J ends, which lost 4 bases and 1 base, there was a span of 7 bases. Germline CDR1 ENHRY, CDR2 SYGVKD. This CDR3 has 13 residues.

The table lists this clonotype with many counts. The chain combines TRBV7-9 with TRBJ2-1; the D gene is possibly TRBD2 (6 bases). Germline CDR1 reads SEHNR; CDR2 reads FQNEAQ (reference sequence). The CDR3 sequence is 12 residues long. The ends were cut back, 5 bases at V and 9 bases at J, with 11 bases in the middle. As DNA, the CDR3 is TGTGCCAGCAGCGAGACTAGTCCTGAGCAGTTCTTC. Its translation: CASSETSPEQFF.

J is TRBJ2-7 and V is TRBV7-9; 11 bases align to TRBD2. V shed 3 bases, J shed 5 bases, and the junction held 3 bases outside the gene matches. This CDR3 is built from 14 residues. CDR1 and CDR2 from the germline V gene are SEHNR and FQNEAQ (reference sequence). CDR3 loop: CASSFSGRVDEQYF. The CDR3 coding sequence is TGTGCCAGCAGCTTTAGCGGGAGGGTGGACGAGCAGTACTTC.

This clonotype has a handful of counts. J is TRBJ1-2 and V is TRBV7-8; perhaps TRBD1 as D (6 bases). The CDR3 runs 17 residues. The V end was cut by 5 bases, the J end by 3 bases, with 22 bases between. The germline V gene encodes CDR1 SGHVS and CDR2 FQNEAQ. The CDR3 here is CASSRKQGRAMYYGYTF. CDR3 sequence (DNA): TGTGCCAGCAGCAGGAAACAGGGACGGGCAATGTACTATGGCTACACCTTC.

In this sample, this clonotype turned up many times. The chain employs TRBV20-1 and TRBJ1-1; possible D gene TRBD1, 5 bases. With 4 bases removed from V and 1 base from J, the gap between germline ends came to 19 bases. Germline lookup yields CDR1 DFQATT and CDR2 SNEGSKA (reference sequence). This CDR3 has 16 amino acids. CDR3 sequence reads: CSANPSRLGPNTEAFF. The CDR3 nucleotides read TGCAGTGCTAACCCTTCGCGGTTGGGGCCGAACACTGAAGCTTTCTTT.

This clonotype was counted ten times or more. The chain combines TRBV2 with TRBJ1-5; 7 bases agree with TRBD1. The CDR3 covers 14 residues. Germline CDR1 is SNHLY and CDR2 is FYNNEI. The ends lost 4 bases at V and 5 bases at J; junction bases unmatched: 5. CDR3 residues: CASSVSGGDQPQHF. The CDR3 DNA reads TGTGCCAGCAGTGTTTCAGGGGGGGATCAGCCCCAGCATTTT.

At least ten counts were recorded for this clonotype. The V gene is TRBV2, the J gene TRBJ2-3; D is possibly TRBD2 (6 bases). The length of the CDR3 is 13 residues. CDR1 SNHLY and CDR2 FYNNEI come from the germline V gene. Trimming took off 3 bases at V and 11 bases at J, with 15 bases between the two ends. Here the CDR3 DNA reads TGTGCCAGCAGTGAGAGAATTACGGAGGGGCAGTATTTT. Translating it yields CASSERITEGQYF.

In regard to this clonotype: A junction end diverges from the germline sequence, so it may reflect a read error. J is TRBJ1-1 and V is TRBV29-1; D gene unclear. The CDR3 is 15 residues long. Germline V gene sequence: CDR1 SQVTM, CDR2 ANQGSEA. CDR3 protein: CSVGFLGRINTEVFF. CDR3 DNA: TGCAGCGTTGGCTTCTTGGGCAGGATTAACACTGAAGTTTTCTTT.

A few counts support this clonotype. This sequence joins TRBV5-1 and TRBJ2-2; possibly TRBD2 for D (6 bases). The CDR3 length is 15 residues. Germline assignment: CDR1 SGHRS and CDR2 YFSETQ. Trimming left V 7 bases short and J 0 bases short, with 13 bases between. For the CDR3, the DNA is TGCGCCAGCCAAGGTCGGGAGACGAACACCGGGGAGCTGTTTTTT. Translation: CASQGRETNTGELFF.

J is TRBJ2-7 and V is TRBV6-2 or TRBV6-3; D might be TRBD1 or TRBD2, each matching 6 bases. CDR3 size: 15 residues. V lost 5 bases to trimming and J lost 6 bases, with 20 bases between them. Looked up from germline, CDR1 is MNHEY and CDR2 is SVGEGT. DNA for the CDR3: TGTGCCAGCAGTGTTGTCGCGGAACAGGGAGGCGAGCAGTACTTC. Encoded protein: CASSVVAEQGGEQYF.

This clonotype was observed at least ten times. This chain links TRBV6-1 with TRBJ2-1, with TRBD2 identical over 10 bases. The CDR3 has 16 residues. Looked up from germline, CDR1 is MNHNS and CDR2 is SASEGT. The V segment lost 8 bases and the J segment 1 base; nucleotides outside the gene matches: 8. The CDR3, as DNA: TGTGCCAGCGCCCTAGCGGGAGCCCTTTCCTACAATGAGCAGTTCTTC. Translated, it gives CASALAGALSYNEQFF.

This clonotype was counted ten times or more. V and J are TRBV6-1 and TRBJ1-1, with no clear D. Germline loops: CDR1 MNHNS, CDR2 SASEGT. The CDR3 has 14 residues. Deletions cut 2 bases from V and 6 bases from J, with 13 bases between. The CDR3 loop reads CASSEFRPVPEAFF. CDR3 DNA: TGTGCCAGCAGTGAATTTCGGCCTGTGCCTGAAGCTTTCTTT.